These 17 T cell receptor beta chains originate from one sample sequenced in a study of cytomegalovirus exposure and HLA in healthy donors. The study ran its PCR with 60 Vbeta and 13 Jbeta primers. The protocol was immunoSEQ multiplex PCR, while the TCRdb copy is restricted to in-frame clones and leaves out a portion. This table has about 140,000 clones, 73% appearing once. Specimen: PBMCs. The receptor source for this set is a woman in her forties in good health and CMV-seronegative.

The CDR3 region is CASSSGMTGPGANVLTF. The CDR3, as DNA: TGTGCCAGCAGTTCGGGTATGACAGGACCTGGGGCCAACGTCCTGACTTTC. The rearrangement uses TRBV5-6 and TRBJ2-6; D is possibly TRBD1 (6 bases). The length of the CDR3 is 17 residues. V shed 5 bases and J shed 2 bases, with 17 bases lying between them. Germline CDR1 SGHDT, CDR2 YYEEEE.

With regard to this clone: The junction departs from the called germline gene at one end, perhaps through a read error. This chain joins TRBV7-7 and TRBJ2-2; 10 bases are a match to TRBD2. This CDR3 has 15 amino acids. Germline V gives CDR1 SSHAT, CDR2 FNYEAQ (reference sequence). This chain's CDR3 is CASSTSGTGTGELFF. CDR3 nucleotides: TGTGCTAGCAGCACTAGCGGGACGGGGACCGGGGAGCTGTTTTTT.

The chain links TRBV7-9 to TRBJ2-2, with 9 bases fitting TRBD1. Germline CDR1 reads SEHNR; CDR2 reads FQNEAQ (reference sequence). J gave up 0 bases and V 5 bases, and 10 bases lay outside the gene matches. The CDR3 is 18 amino acids. CDR3 nucleotide sequence: TGTGCCAGCAGCGCAGGACAGGGGTACGGGGCGAACACCGGGGAGCTGTTTTTT. Residues: CASSAGQGYGANTGELFF.

The V and J genes are TRBV15 and TRBJ1-1; no reliable D call. The ends were cut back, 3 bases at V and 0 bases at J, with 8 bases in the middle. Germline loops: CDR1 LNHNV, CDR2 YYDKDF (reference sequence). The CDR3 covers 14 residues. CDR3 sequence reads: CATSRAYLNTEAFF. CDR3 nucleotide sequence: TGTGCCACCAGCAGGGCTTATCTGAACACTGAAGCTTTCTTT.

The chain recombines TRBV2 with TRBJ2-3; 10 bases line up with TRBD2. This CDR3 comprises 16 residues. Germline V CDR1 and CDR2: SNHLY, FYNNEI. The trim removed 8 bases at V and 3 bases at J, leaving 11 bases unmatched. CDR3 DNA sequence: TGTGCCAGCCGGCCTGGGACTAGCGTTCTGACAGATACGCAGTATTTT. Its translation is CASRPGTSVLTDTQYF. Variable domain in full (rest from reference TRBV2 and TRBJ2-3): EPEVTQTPSHQVTQMGQEVILRCVPISNHLYFYWYRQILGQKVEFLVSFYNNEISEKSEIFDDQFSVERPDGSNFTLKIRSTKLEDSAMYFCASRPGTSVLTDTQYFGPGTRLTVL.

Details on this clone: The CDR3 ends on some other residue instead of the conserved phenylalanine or tryptophan, so this is likely a read error. No DNA is shown, since the ends of the CDR3 on it are uncertain; the CDR3 is the one TCRdb lists. V usage is TRBV23-1 and J usage is TRBJ1-2. TRBV23-1 is identified as an open reading frame with a role that is uncertain. The CDR3 totals 12 residues, both ends included. The CDR3 sequence is CASSQGRTVRTL.

The CDR3: CASTSSVEGYNEQFF. In DNA, the CDR3 is TGTGCCAGCACCTCCAGTGTGGAGGGCTACAATGAGCAGTTCTTC. This chain uses TRBV6-6 with TRBJ2-1, with D perhaps matching TRBD2 (6 bases). The V end lost 7 bases, the J end lost 3 bases, and 16 bases lay between the germline ends. The CDR3 runs to 15 residues. In germline, CDR1 is MNHNY, CDR2 SVGAGI (reference sequence).

To note about this clone: The junction departs from the called germline gene at one end, perhaps through a read error. Different DNA sequences within this sample yield the same CDR3. The chain links TRBV7-2 to TRBJ1-5; perhaps TRBD1 as D (6 bases). CDR1 is SGHTA and CDR2 is FQGNSA in the germline V gene. CDR3 length: 15 amino acids. Written as DNA, the CDR3 is TGTGCCAGCAGCTTAGTAGTGGGGGCCAATCAACCCCAGCATTTT. This translates into CASSLVVGANQPQHF.

V and J are TRBV19 and TRBJ1-2; no reliable D call. V lost 0 bases and J lost 6, with 20 bases in between. The germline V gene has CDR1 LNHDA and CDR2 SQIVND (reference sequence). The CDR3 contains 17 residues. The CDR3 loop reads CASSIDPRAGSWDGYTF. Written as DNA, the CDR3 is TGTGCCAGTAGTATAGATCCCCGCGCCGGGTCCTGGGATGGCTACACCTTC. Based on the CDR3 plus reference TRBV19 and TRBJ1-2, the full variable domain is DGGITQSPKYLFRKEGQNVTLSCEQNLNHDAMYWYRQDPGQGLRLIYYSQIVNDFQKGDIAEGYSVSREKKESFPLTVTSAQKNPTAFYLCASSIDPRAGSWDGYTFGSGTRLTVV.

The chain links TRBV27 to TRBJ2-7; a possible D gene is TRBD1 (5 bases). V shed 5 bases and J shed 6 bases, with 14 bases lying between them. The germline V gene has CDR1 MNHEY and CDR2 SMNVEV (reference sequence). The CDR3 is made up of 13 amino acids. The CDR3 sequence: CASSGNQGCEQYV. The CDR3, as DNA: TGTGCCAGCAGTGGGAATCAGGGATGCGAGCAGTACGTC.

This chain links TRBV14 with TRBJ2-2; 9 positions match TRBD2. The CDR3 is 15 residues long. Germline V gene sequence: CDR1 SGHDN, CDR2 FVKESK. J gave up 7 bases and V 2 bases, and 5 bases lay outside the gene matches. The CDR3 sequence: CASSQQAGGVGELFF. CDR3 in DNA: TGTGCCAGCAGCCAACAAGCGGGGGGTGTCGGGGAGCTGTTTTTT.

The count of this clone is one. This chain links TRBV9 with TRBJ2-2; D gene unclear. CDR3 length: 19 residues. Per the germline V gene, CDR1 is SGDLS and CDR2 is YYNGEE. V lost 3 bases to trimming and J lost 0 bases, with 21 bases between them. In DNA form, the CDR3 reads TGTGCCAGCAGCGGACTGGAAACCTTCAGTGGTACGAACACCGGGGAGCTGTTTTTT. Its protein product is CASSGLETFSGTNTGELFF.

This clone was picked up a small number of times. The same CDR3 arises from other DNA sequences in this sample as well. The chain carries TRBV5-6 and TRBJ1-3; tentatively, D is TRBD1 (5 bases). The CDR3 totals 15 residues. V lost 4 bases and J 1 base, leaving 12 bases between the germline ends. Looked up from germline, CDR1 is SGHDT and CDR2 is YYEEEE. The CDR3 DNA reads TGTGCCAGCAGCGGAACGGACACGTCTGGAAACACCATATATTTT. This sequence encodes CASSGTDTSGNTIYF.

This chain uses TRBV4-1 with TRBJ2-7; 11 bases map to TRBD1. The V and J ends lost 4 bases and 11 bases, in that order; junction bases with no gene match: 7. The CDR3 consists of 13 residues. Germline CDR1 is MGHRA and CDR2 is YSYEKL. Written as DNA, the CDR3 is TGCGCCAGCAGCCTTTCCGGGACAGGGGGAGAGTACTTC. Protein: CASSLSGTGGEYF.

The V and J genes are TRBV5-1 and TRBJ2-3; 7 bases align to TRBD1. Germline V gene sequence: CDR1 SGHRS, CDR2 YFSETQ. The V gene end was trimmed by 3 bases and the J gene end by 4 bases; junction bases not matched to a gene: 8. The CDR3 runs to 15 residues. CDR3 sequence (DNA): TGCGCCAGCAGCTATACAGGGGTTTTCGCAGATACGCAGTATTTT. Translated: CASSYTGVFADTQYF.

The chain is built from TRBV2 and TRBJ1-3; TRBD1 matches 8 bases. Germline V gene data show CDR1 as SNHLY and CDR2 as FYNNEI. V lost 5 bases, J lost 4 bases, and 10 bases stayed unmatched. This CDR3 is built from 16 residues. The CDR3 region is CASSTRTGFLGNTIYF. The CDR3 region has the DNA TGTGCCAGCAGTACCAGGACAGGGTTCTTGGGAAACACCATATATTTT.

This chain uses TRBV5-1 with TRBJ2-5, with TRBD2 identical over 8 bases. Germline V gene lookup returns CDR1 SGHRS and CDR2 YFSETQ. With 6 bases clipped from V and 1 base from J, the junction kept 5 bases outside the gene matches. This CDR3 is built from 14 residues. The CDR3 is CASKLRGAQETQYF. CDR3 nucleotides: TGCGCCAGCAAATTGCGGGGGGCCCAAGAGACCCAGTACTTC.